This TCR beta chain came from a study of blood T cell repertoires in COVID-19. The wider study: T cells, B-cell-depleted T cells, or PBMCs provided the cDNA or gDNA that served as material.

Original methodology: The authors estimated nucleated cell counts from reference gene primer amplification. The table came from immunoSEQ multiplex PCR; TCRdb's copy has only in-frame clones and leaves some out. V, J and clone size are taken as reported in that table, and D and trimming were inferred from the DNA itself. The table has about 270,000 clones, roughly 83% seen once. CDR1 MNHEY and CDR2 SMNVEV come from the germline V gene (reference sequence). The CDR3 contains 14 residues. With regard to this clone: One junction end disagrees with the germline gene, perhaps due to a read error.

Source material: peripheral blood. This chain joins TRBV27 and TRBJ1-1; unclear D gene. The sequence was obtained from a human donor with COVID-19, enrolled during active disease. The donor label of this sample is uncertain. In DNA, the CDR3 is TGTGCCAGCAGTTTAAGAGGGCTCTCCACTAAAGCTTTCTTT. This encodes CASSLRGLSTKAFF.